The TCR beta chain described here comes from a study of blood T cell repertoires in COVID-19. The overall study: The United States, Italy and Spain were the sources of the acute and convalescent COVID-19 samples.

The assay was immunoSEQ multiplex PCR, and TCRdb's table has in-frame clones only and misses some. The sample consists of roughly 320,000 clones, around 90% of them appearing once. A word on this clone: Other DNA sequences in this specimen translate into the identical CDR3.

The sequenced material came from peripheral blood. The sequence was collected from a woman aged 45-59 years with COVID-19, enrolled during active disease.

In DNA, the CDR3 is TGCAGCGTTGGGCAGGGGGCTTACGAGCAGTACTTC. Amino acid sequence: CSVGQGAYEQYF. This chain links TRBV29-1 with TRBJ2-7; 8 bases are a match to TRBD1. CDR3 length: 12 amino acids. CDR1 SQVTM and CDR2 ANQGSEA come from the germline V gene. V lost 4 bases to trimming and J lost 4 bases; unmatched junction nucleotides: 3.